The 27 T cell receptor beta chains listed next were all sequenced from one sample in a study of tumour-infiltrating T cells in Burkitt lymphoma. The data were produced by immunoSEQ multiplex PCR, yet TCRdb's version contains in-frame clones alone and is incomplete. The data show 1,200 to 1,500 clones, with roughly 13% seen just once and around 20% held by the top ten. The source material was tumor tissue. The receptors here all came from a human donor with Burkitt lymphoma.

The V call is TRBV5-1, the J call TRBJ1-3, with D maybe TRBD1 (6 bases). V was trimmed by 5 bases and J by 0 bases, leaving 12 bases between them. CDR1 is SGHRS and CDR2 is YFSETQ in the germline V gene. The CDR3 sequence is 15 residues long. The CDR3 DNA reads as TGCGCCAGCAGTCCTGACAGGAGCTCTGGAAACACCATATATTTT. It is translated as CASSPDRSSGNTIYF.

The chain recombines TRBV19 with TRBJ2-1, with D possibly matching TRBD1 (5 bases). The CDR3 covers 16 residues. Germline values: CDR1 LNHDA, CDR2 SQIVND (reference sequence). Trimming took off 3 bases at V and 8 bases at J, with 20 bases between the two ends. The CDR3 DNA reads as TGTGCCAGTAGTATTCCGACAGTCGACCGCCTTGATGAGCAGTTCTTC. Its protein product is CASSIPTVDRLDEQFF.

Only a few counts were recorded for this clone. The chain couples TRBV15 to TRBJ2-3; D is possibly TRBD2 (5 bases). Germline-derived CDR1 and CDR2 are LNHNV and YYDKDF (reference sequence). Trimming removed 0 bases at V and 0 bases at J, with 10 bases between. The CDR3 has 16 amino acids. CDR3 loop: CATSRDGGSSTDTQYF. As DNA, the CDR3 is TGTGCCACCAGCAGAGATGGCGGGTCGAGCACAGATACGCAGTATTTT.

The V gene is TRBV5-1, the J gene TRBJ2-7; a weak D match, TRBD2 (6 bases). The CDR3 runs to 15 residues. Germline assignment: CDR1 SGHRS and CDR2 YFSETQ. V was clipped by 1 base and J by 6 bases, with 17 bases between them. The CDR3 DNA follows: TGCGCCAGCAGCTTGACGCCTAGCGAGTCGGTCGAGCAGTACGTC. This gives the protein CASSLTPSESVEQYV.

This clone showed up just a few times. The gene calls are TRBV7-3 and TRBJ2-3; D is ambiguous. The CDR3 loop spans 12 amino acids. V was pared by 5 bases and J by 6 bases, with 9 bases between. Germline CDR1 and CDR2: SGHTA and FQGTGA. The CDR3 sequence: CASSQVGDTQYF. CDR3 in DNA: TGTGCCAGCAGCCAGGTCGGGGATACGCAGTATTTT.

This clone was observed a few times. The genes are TRBV2 and TRBJ2-1; either TRBD1 or TRBD2 may supply D (5 bases each). This CDR3 spans 13 amino acids. V was trimmed by 4 bases and J by 1 base, leaving 5 bases between them. Germline lookup yields CDR1 SNHLY and CDR2 FYNNEI. The CDR3 is CASSGGSYNEQFF. CDR3 DNA: TGTGCCAGCAGTGGGGGGTCCTACAATGAGCAGTTCTTC.

The V and J genes are TRBV6-4 and TRBJ2-3, with D perhaps TRBD2 (5 bases). The germline CDR1 and CDR2 sequences are MRHNA and SNTAGT. The length of the CDR3 is 13 residues. V shed 4 bases and J shed 1 base, with 6 bases lying between them. The CDR3 spells CASSAGGTDTQYF. CDR3 DNA sequence: TGTGCCAGCAGTGCCGGGGGCACAGATACGCAGTATTTT.

The CDR3 region has the DNA TGCAGCGCCGGGGGCTCATTCTACGAGCAGTACGTC. It codes for CSAGGSFYEQYV. The chain couples TRBV29-1 to TRBJ2-7; TRBD1 or TRBD2 may be the D gene (6 bases each). The CDR3 consists of 12 residues. From germline, CDR1 is SQVTM and CDR2 ANQGSEA. The V end was cut by 7 bases, the J end by 3 bases, with 13 bases between.

The rearrangement uses TRBV5-4 and TRBJ2-4; TRBD1 agrees at 11 bases. This CDR3 is 15 amino acids long. J lost 6 bases, V lost 4 bases, and 6 bases had no gene match. Looked up from germline, CDR1 is SGHNT and CDR2 is YYREEE (reference sequence). CDR3 loop: CASSAKGQGGNIQYF. In DNA form, the CDR3 reads TGTGCCAGCAGCGCAAAGGGACAGGGGGGAAACATTCAGTACTTC.

CDR3 in amino acids: CASSRQGDTEAFF. Here the CDR3 DNA reads TGTGCCAGCAGTCGACAGGGGGACACTGAAGCTTTCTTT. This chain uses TRBV11-1 with TRBJ1-1; TRBD1 agrees at 9 bases. The V segment lost 6 bases and the J segment 3 bases; nucleotides outside the gene matches: 2. CDR1 is SGHAT, CDR2 FQDESV, per germline (reference sequence). The CDR3 is made up of 13 amino acids.

J is TRBJ2-7 and V is TRBV15; D is tentatively TRBD1 or TRBD2 (6 bases each). V was cut by 3 bases and J by 5 bases, with 20 bases left in between. Germline V gene lookup returns CDR1 LNHNV and CDR2 YYDKDF (reference sequence). This CDR3 contains 16 residues. The CDR3 reads CATSSFTVQGGHEQYV. CDR3 sequence (DNA): TGTGCCACCAGCAGTTTTACAGTTCAAGGGGGGCACGAGCAGTACGTC.

This clone was found a few times. The chain is built from TRBV9 and TRBJ2-3; TRBD1 agrees at 7 bases. J lost 1 base, V lost 3 bases, and 5 bases had no gene match. There are 15 residues in the CDR3. Germline V gives CDR1 SGDLS, CDR2 YYNGEE. For the CDR3, the DNA is TGTGCCAGCAGCGCGACAGGGTTCGGCACAGATACGCAGTATTTT. This sequence encodes CASSATGFGTDTQYF.

The rearrangement links TRBV11-2 to TRBJ2-7, with D hard to call. Per the germline V gene, CDR1 is SGHAT and CDR2 is FQNNGV. The V end lost 5 bases, the J end lost 4 bases, and 12 bases lay between the germline ends. This CDR3 contains 13 residues. For the CDR3, the DNA is TGTGCCAGCAGCCCAATGCCCCAATACGAGCAGTACGTC. It encodes CASSPMPQYEQYV.

This clone was observed a handful of times. The chain couples TRBV19 to TRBJ1-2; maybe TRBD1 (5 bases). CDR3 length: 14 residues. Germline lookup yields CDR1 LNHDA and CDR2 SQIVND (reference sequence). V was trimmed by 9 bases and J by 2 bases, leaving 16 bases between them. The CDR3 bases are TGTGCCAGCCTAGGGGCGGGCAGGAACTATGGCTACACCTTC. It codes for CASLGAGRNYGYTF.

The chain joins TRBV2 to TRBJ2-1, with 8 nucleotides matching TRBD1. Per the germline V gene, CDR1 is SNHLY and CDR2 is FYNNEI. The CDR3 length is 15 residues. Trimming took 2 bases from V and 4 from J; bases not matched to a gene: 4. This CDR3 reads CASSEQGAIYNEQFF. CDR3 sequence (DNA): TGTGCCAGCAGTGAACAGGGGGCGATTTACAATGAGCAGTTCTTC.

J is TRBJ1-1 and V is TRBV6-5; a possible D gene is TRBD1 (5 bases). Trimming removed 8 bases at V and 1 base at J, with 11 bases between. Germline values: CDR1 MNHEY, CDR2 SVGAGI. The CDR3 spans 13 residues. The CDR3 DNA follows: TGTGCCAGCCAAGGGACGGGGAACACTGAAGCTTTCTTT. It codes for CASQGTGNTEAFF.

Concerning this clone itself: This sample includes further DNA sequences coding for the same CDR3. J is TRBJ2-3 and V is TRBV11-2; 7 bases line up with TRBD2. The germline gives CDR1 SGHAT, CDR2 FQNNGV. V dropped 0 bases and J dropped 5; count of bases not matched to a gene: 11. The CDR3 is 17 amino acids. CDR3 sequence: CASSLELGREAGDTQYF. CDR3 coding DNA: TGTGCCAGCAGCTTAGAATTAGGGAGGGAGGCGGGAGATACGCAGTATTTT.

The chain couples TRBV19 to TRBJ2-5; TRBD2 agrees at 8 bases. Losses at the gene ends were 1 base for V and 4 bases for J; bases not matched to a gene: 8. This CDR3 contains 16 residues. From germline, CDR1 is LNHDA and CDR2 SQIVND (reference sequence). The CDR3 nucleotides are TGTGCCAGTAGTATAGGTTCGGGGGGGGGCTCAGAGACCCAGTACTTC. This sequence encodes CASSIGSGGGSETQYF.

Here the CDR3 reads CASSLQTGGELFF. DNA of the CDR3: TGTGCCAGCAGCCTACAGACAGGCGGGGAGCTGTTTTTT. The J gene is TRBJ2-2, the V gene TRBV9; the D gene is possibly TRBD1 (6 bases). The CDR3 sequence is 13 residues long. The V gene lost 4 bases and the J gene lost 7 bases, with 11 bases spanning the gap. The V gene's germline CDR1 is SGDLS and CDR2 YYNGEE.

This clone was detected a few times. The chain carries TRBV30 and TRBJ2-7; TRBD1 agrees at 7 bases. The CDR3 consists of 14 residues. V shed 2 bases and J 4 bases; nucleotides not matched to a gene: 8. Per germline, CDR1 GTSNPN and CDR2 SVGIG (reference sequence). The chain's CDR3 is CAWSLQGLSYEQYV. CDR3 nucleotide sequence: TGTGCCTGGAGTCTACAGGGGCTTTCTTACGAGCAGTACGTC.

As regards this clone: Here the CDR3 omits its conserved ending phenylalanine or tryptophan, so a read error is the likely source. The rearrangement joins TRBV2 to TRBJ1-3; D gene unclear. Germline CDR1 SNHLY, CDR2 FYNNEI. CDR3 size: 14 residues. Trimming pared 5 bases from V and 2 bases from J, leaving 10 bases between. CDR3 sequence (DNA): TGTGCCAGCAGTCCGGACCCCCCTGGAAACACCATATATGTT. This translates into CASSPDPPGNTIYV.

This clone was found a few times. The gene calls are TRBV5-4 and TRBJ2-3; 9 bases fit TRBD1. This CDR3 region has 14 residues. Losses at the gene ends were 0 bases for V and 5 bases for J; bases not matched to a gene: 1. The germline V gene has CDR1 SGHNT and CDR2 YYREEE (reference sequence). DNA of the CDR3: TGTGCCAGCAGCTTGGCGGACAGGGGAGATACGCAGTATTTT. Translating it yields CASSLADRGDTQYF.

This clone came up a few times. CDR3 sequence reads: CASSLGAPSSYNEQFF. The DNA for the CDR3 is TGTGCCAGCAGTTTAGGGGCTCCAAGCTCCTACAATGAGCAGTTCTTC. The chain uses TRBV6-6 and TRBJ2-1; the D gene is possibly TRBD1 (5 bases). The germline CDR1 and CDR2 sequences are MNHNY and SVGAGI (reference sequence). V lost 4 bases and J 0 bases, leaving 13 bases between the germline ends. The length of the CDR3 is 16 residues.

Relative to its sample, this clone is large. This sequence joins TRBV28 and TRBJ2-5, with D possibly being TRBD1 (6 bases). The CDR3 extends over 18 amino acids. Trimming removed 3 bases at V and 3 bases at J, with 23 bases between. Germline assignment: CDR1 MDHEN and CDR2 SYDVKM. Here the CDR3 reads CASSFTLKPGAQKETQYF. The CDR3 nucleotides are TGTGCCAGCAGTTTCACACTCAAGCCAGGGGCCCAAAAAGAGACCCAGTACTTC.

The CDR3 sequence: CASSQRQGMMNEQFF. Here the CDR3 DNA reads TGCGCCAGCAGCCAGAGACAGGGAATGATGAATGAGCAGTTCTTC. This rearrangement joins TRBV10-2 to TRBJ2-1, with 7 bases fitting TRBD1. The CDR3 spans 15 residues. Per germline, CDR1 WSHSY and CDR2 SAAADI. V gave up 6 bases and J gave up 7 bases; unmatched junction bases: 12.

The rearrangement joins TRBV9 to TRBJ2-7, with D unresolved. CDR1 and CDR2 from the germline V gene are SGDLS and YYNGEE. V was pared by 6 bases and J by 4 bases, with 5 bases between. This CDR3 contains 10 residues. The CDR3 DNA is TGTGCCAGCACCGTTTACGAGCAGTACGTC. Translation: CASTVYEQYV.

This clone was found a few times. The chain combines TRBV6-1 with TRBJ1-1; D unclear. In germline, CDR1 is MNHNS, CDR2 SASEGT. This CDR3 comprises 15 residues. Trimming cost V 7 bases and J 2 bases, with 17 bases left between them. The CDR3 sequence: CASTPSKGYNTEAFF. DNA of the CDR3: TGTGCCAGCACCCCATCGAAGGGATATAACACTGAAGCTTTCTTT.